The entry that follows covers one T cell receptor beta chain sequence. These data are taken from a study of blood T cell dynamics during melanoma immunotherapy. Generated by immunoSEQ multiplex PCR, the TCRdb table keeps only in-frame clones and is missing some. The table has over 14,000 clones, roughly 84% seen once; the top ten hold around 4.4%. Time point in this sample: pre-treatment baseline. Germline CDR1 GTSNPN, CDR2 SVGIG (reference sequence). This CDR3 region has 13 residues. The V end was cut by 0 bases, the J end by 0 bases, with 6 bases between. The source was blood, collected from a patient treated with checkpoint blockade. This TCR derives from a human donor with melanoma. This sequence joins TRBV30 and TRBJ2-7; D gene ambiguous. The CDR3 DNA reads as TGTGCCTGGAGTGTAGGGCGCTCCTACGAGCAGTACTTC. This gives the protein CAWSVGRSYEQYF.